This T cell receptor (beta chain) was obtained from a study of T cell responses to AZD1222 COVID-19 vaccine. Regarding the study as a whole: Baseline serostatus was positive in only a handful of AZD1222 recipients.

In germline, CDR1 is SGHDT, CDR2 YYEEEE. The CDR3 has 15 residues. Germline trimming cut 6 bases from V and 2 bases from J; bases unmatched to any gene: 7. Clones were sequenced by immunoSEQ multiplex PCR, and TCRdb holds only the in-frame ones, with some missing. Found here are 57,000 or so clones, about four fifths of them singletons; the top ten hold over 20%. With regard to this clone: Its antigen is not known.

Sequenced material: peripheral blood, taken 28 days after the second AZD1222 dose. The chain has TRBV5-6 and TRBJ2-3; 9 nucleotides match TRBD2. This sequence originates from an adult who received the AZD1222 COVID-19 vaccine. The CDR3 bases are TGTGCCAGCATTATCGCGGGGGGGCCCACAGATACGCAGTATTTT. As protein: CASIIAGGPTDTQYF.